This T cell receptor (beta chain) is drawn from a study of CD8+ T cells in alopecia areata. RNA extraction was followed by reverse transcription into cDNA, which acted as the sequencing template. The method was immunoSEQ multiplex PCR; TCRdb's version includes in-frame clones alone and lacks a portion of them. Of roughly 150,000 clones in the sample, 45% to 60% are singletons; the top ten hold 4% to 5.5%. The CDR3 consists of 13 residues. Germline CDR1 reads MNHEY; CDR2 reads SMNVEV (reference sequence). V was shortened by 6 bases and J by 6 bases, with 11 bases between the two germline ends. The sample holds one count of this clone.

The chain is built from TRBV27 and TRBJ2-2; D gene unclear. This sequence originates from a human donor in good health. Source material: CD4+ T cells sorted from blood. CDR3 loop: CASSSLLSGELFF. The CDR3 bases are TGTGCCAGCAGCTCCCTTCTGTCCGGGGAGCTGTTTTTT.